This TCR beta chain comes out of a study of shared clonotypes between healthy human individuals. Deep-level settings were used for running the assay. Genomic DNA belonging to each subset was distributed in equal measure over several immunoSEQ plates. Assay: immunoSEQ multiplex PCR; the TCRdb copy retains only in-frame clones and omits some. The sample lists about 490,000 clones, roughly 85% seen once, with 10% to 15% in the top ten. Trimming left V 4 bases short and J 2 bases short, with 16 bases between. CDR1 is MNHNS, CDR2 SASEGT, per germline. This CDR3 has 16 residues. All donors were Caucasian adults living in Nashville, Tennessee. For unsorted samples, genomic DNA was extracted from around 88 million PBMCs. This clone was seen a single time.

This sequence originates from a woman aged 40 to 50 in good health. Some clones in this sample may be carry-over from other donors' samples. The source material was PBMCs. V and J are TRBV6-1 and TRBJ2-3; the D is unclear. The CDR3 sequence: CASSVGHPRATDTQYF. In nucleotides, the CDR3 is TGTGCCAGCAGTGTTGGGCACCCCCGGGCCACAGATACGCAGTATTTT.